This T cell receptor (beta chain) was found in a study of shared clonotypes between healthy human individuals (dated by TCRdb to the early 2020s). Some background on the complete study: A few men and a couple of women, aged 18 to 49 years, made up the cohort. Per donor, three plates each were used for CD4 naive and CD4 memory, two for CD8 naive, and one for CD8 memory. To increase sequencing depth and limit assay-specific biases, different laboratories used diverse techniques to prepare libraries and sequence TCR repertoires. Leukapheresis yielded between about 0.9 and 9 billion PBMCs per donor. Blood TCR repertoires of a handful of healthy adults were deeply sequenced to estimate repertoire size and the extent of clonotype sharing between individuals.

A word on this clone: Its antigen remains undetermined. Base qualities were left out, and no much larger clone turns up one base away.

Using the deep immunoSEQ assay, multiplex PCR amplified TCR CDR3 regions from genomic DNA. For each cell subset, the extracted genomic DNA was distributed evenly across all wells of several immunoSEQ 96-well plates, and each plate served as one replicate. Each replicate PCR for sorted subsets received 150 to 250 ng genomic DNA, equal to tens of thousands of T cell genomes. The purified libraries were quantified using a Qubit 3.0 fluorometer, sized with a Bioanalyzer 2100, and then quantified again using the KAPA Library Quantification kit. Every immunoSEQ 96-well plate was sequenced on a separate single-read 150-cycle Illumina NextSeq 550 flow cell. As for the authors' bioinformatics: Because the immunoSEQ output included only junctional sequences and no quality scores, the filtering could not be the same as the filtering used for full-length reads. To assign V/J genes and CDR3, sequences were annotated against IMGT germline references using PyIR, a Python wrapper for IgBLAST v1.9. Any read was removed if the V/J assignment was weak (E-value above 1e-6), the CDR3 was missing, or the read contained stop codons, out-of-frame junctions, or ambiguous translated residues. V3J clonotypes were defined as sequences sharing the same inferred V gene, J gene, and CDR3 amino acid sequence. Percentage overlap between repertoires was computed as shared unique clonotypes divided by the size of the smaller repertoire. Three approaches were used to assess repertoire richness: RTK rarefaction, the Chao1 estimator, and Recon v2.1 estimates of unobserved clonotypes. Generation probabilities were computed with OLGA for all TCRbeta clonotypes obtained by the gDNA method from several donors. This is the immuneACCESS table as TCRdb keeps it, with only in-frame sequences that have V and J called. A part of the clones is gone; compared with another copy, unresolved V genes explain less than half, and the rest is unexplained. V, J and clone size derive from that table, while D and trimming were established from the DNA sequence. The sample table records approximately 400,000 clones; 90% to 97% of these occur just once. 0.32% of the sample is held by the ten biggest clonotypes.

Relative to germline, V is 0 bases shorter and J is 1 base shorter, with 1 base between their ends. The CDR3 covers 13 residues, taking in both the cysteine and the phenylalanine. Just CDR3 DNA is preserved here, 39 bases in frame from base 1. CDR1 and CDR2 (LGHNA, YNFKEQ) derive from the germline V gene. Study-wide findings and limitations: Sampling was restricted to blood, and TCR repertoires in tissue are likely to differ from TCR repertoires in blood. Estimated clonotype richness was generally larger for naive than for memory subsets. When a few donors were compared, the shared fraction of clonotypes was 5% to 6.5% for naive CD4, 3% to 4% for naive CD8, roughly 2.3% for memory CD4, and 0.4% for memory CD8. Pairwise subsampling led to the expectation that sequencing depth would affect the degree of clonotype sharing among donors. Rarefaction of sorted-subset datasets indicated incomplete sequencing despite the large sequencing depth. Clonotypes shared by all four sorted-subset donors showed higher generation probabilities than non-shared clonotypes. Because the study included only a small number of donors, the genetic and exposure-history diversity represented was limited.

The donors were healthy, HIV-negative adults who had no recently reported acute infections or vaccinations. Every donor was a Caucasian adult residing in Nashville, Tennessee, USA. CD8 memory samples were composed of magnetically selected CD45RO+ cells combined with CCR7-negative CD45RA+ effector memory (TemRA) cells. Blood was obtained by leukapheresis, after which PBMCs were separated by Ficoll-Histopaque density gradient centrifugation and cryopreserved in liquid nitrogen vapor phase. Purity and quantity of every magnetically sorted T cell population were checked by analytical flow cytometry. Each sorted fraction had its genomic DNA isolated and then quantified by UV absorbance on a Nanodrop 2000c.

The sample taken for sequencing was memory CD8+ T cells sorted from blood. What this sample's cell subset or site label stands for: CD45RO+ cells pooled with CCR7-negative TemRA cells. The chain is made from TRBV4-2 and TRBJ2-1; the D gene lacks a confident call. The receptor was derived from a man aged 25 to 45 in good health. The nucleotide sequence is TGTGCCAGCAGCCAAGAATCCTACAATGAGCAGTTCTTC. Translated, it reads CASSQESYNEQFF.